The 30 T cell receptor beta chains below all came from one sample that was sequenced in a study of cytomegalovirus exposure and HLA in healthy donors. Primers: 60 Vbeta forward and 13 Jbeta reverse. Measured with immunoSEQ multiplex PCR; TCRdb has only the in-frame clones, and not every one. In the table there are about 120,000 clones, about 80% of which are singletons. The source material was PBMCs. The receptors were gathered from a female donor in good health and CMV-seropositive.

The chain uses TRBV5-4 and TRBJ2-5; TRBD2 aligns across 7 bases. Per germline, CDR1 SGHNT and CDR2 YYREEE (reference sequence). V shed 0 bases, J shed 0 bases, and the junction held 2 bases outside the gene matches. CDR3 size: 15 residues. The CDR3: CASSLGLADQETQYF. CDR3 sequence (DNA): TGTGCCAGCAGCTTGGGCCTAGCGGACCAAGAGACCCAGTACTTC.

This clone occurred a few times. The V call is TRBV6-5, the J call TRBJ2-7; maybe TRBD1 (6 bases). This CDR3 comprises 15 residues. Germline V gives CDR1 MNHEY, CDR2 SVGAGI. Trimming took 6 bases from V and 2 from J, leaving 17 bases between them. The CDR3 nucleotides read TGTGCCAGCAGACTGGGCCCGGACAGAGCCTACGAGCAGTACTTC. As protein: CASRLGPDRAYEQYF.

This clone was observed a few times. The CDR3 coding sequence is TGTGCCAGCACTCGGACAGGGGTCACCGGGGAGCTGTTTTTT. Amino acid sequence: CASTRTGVTGELFF. This rearrangement joins TRBV6-5 to TRBJ2-2, with 9 bases identical to TRBD1. The CDR3 is 14 amino acids. Germline lookup yields CDR1 MNHEY and CDR2 SVGAGI. Trimming at V came to 7 bases and at J to 4 bases, leaving 4 bases not matched to a gene.

The gene calls are TRBV5-6 and TRBJ2-1; D may be TRBD1 (5 bases). Germline CDR1 is SGHDT and CDR2 is YYEEEE. V lost 0 bases, J lost 2 bases, and 6 bases lay in between. The CDR3 runs to 14 residues. CDR3 DNA sequence: TGTGCCAGCAGCTTGGAACAGGCCTACAATGAGCAGTTCTTC. Translated: CASSLEQAYNEQFF.

This clone is a singleton in its sample. Compared with germline, one end of the junction differs, possibly owing to a read error. The gene calls are TRBV9 and TRBJ2-5; 13 bases match TRBD2. This CDR3 has 19 residues. Germline CDR1 and CDR2: SGDLS and YYNGEE. The CDR3: CASSPGLAGAPHYHETQYF. The DNA of the CDR3 is TGTGCCAGCAGCCCTGGACTAGCGGGGGCTCCTCACTACCACGAGACCCAGTACTTC.

The chain is built from TRBV7-3 and TRBJ2-2; tentative D call: TRBD2 (5 bases). Germline values: CDR1 SGHTA, CDR2 FQGTGA. Trimming cost V 3 bases and J 5 bases, with 13 bases left between them. CDR3 size: 15 residues. The CDR3 bases are TGTGCCAGCAGCTTGAGGAATAGAGGGACCGGGGAGCTGTTTTTT. Translation gives CASSLRNRGTGELFF.

V gene TRBV11-2 combines with J gene TRBJ1-1; no clear D. The CDR3 covers 15 residues. The germline V and J ends were trimmed by 5 bases and 1 base, with 14 bases remaining between them. CDR1 SGHAT and CDR2 FQNNGV come from the germline V gene. The CDR3 nucleotides are TGTGCCAGCAGCCGGCCCAGGCGTAAGAACACTGAAGCTTTCTTT. Protein sequence: CASSRPRRKNTEAFF.

This rearrangement joins TRBV20-1 to TRBJ2-7, with 8 nucleotides matching TRBD1. The CDR3 is 11 residues long. Germline V lookup: CDR1 DFQATT, CDR2 SNEGSKA (reference sequence). V lost 6 bases to trimming and J lost 5 bases; unmatched junction nucleotides: 3. CDR3 protein: CSAPGGHEQYF. The CDR3 nucleotides read TGCAGTGCCCCAGGGGGCCACGAGCAGTACTTC.

The chain recombines TRBV5-4 with TRBJ2-2, with 7 bases identical to TRBD1. The CDR3 runs to 15 residues. The V segment lost 5 bases and the J segment 3 bases; nucleotides outside the gene matches: 7. The germline CDR1 and CDR2 sequences are SGHNT and YYREEE (reference sequence). Written as DNA, the CDR3 is TGTGCCAGCAGTCTTCCGGGACAGTACACCGGGGAGCTGTTTTTT. Translating gives CASSLPGQYTGELFF.

V and J are TRBV4-1 and TRBJ2-7, with 9 bases aligning to TRBD1. After removal of 1 base from V and 0 bases from J, the junction contained 7 bases not matched to a gene. The CDR3 spans 17 residues. In germline, CDR1 is MGHRA, CDR2 YSYEKL. The CDR3 protein is CASSQVQGTGSSYEQYF. CDR3 nucleotide sequence: TGCGCCAGCAGCCAAGTCCAGGGGACAGGGAGCTCCTACGAGCAGTACTTC.

The chain is built from TRBV29-1 and TRBJ2-7; 9 bases are shared with TRBD1. The CDR3 has 14 amino acids. V lost 0 bases and J lost 4; bases outside the gene matches: 4. Germline loops: CDR1 SQVTM, CDR2 ANQGSEA. The CDR3: CSVEDLGTGYEQYF. In nucleotides, the CDR3 is TGCAGCGTTGAAGATCTTGGGACAGGGTACGAGCAGTACTTC.

The chain's CDR3 is CASTINTEAFF. In DNA, the CDR3 is TGTGCCAGCACCATCAACACTGAAGCTTTCTTT. The chain recombines TRBV6-6 with TRBJ1-1; D uncertain. Germline assignment: CDR1 MNHNY and CDR2 SVGAGI (reference sequence). The CDR3 runs 11 residues. Trimming took off 7 bases at V and 2 bases at J, with 5 bases between the two ends.

This clone was detected once. The chain couples TRBV5-8 to TRBJ1-1, with 7 bases matching TRBD1. This CDR3 spans 14 amino acids. Trimming cost V 6 bases and J 4 bases; bases outside gene matches: 9. Germline lookup yields CDR1 SGHTS and CDR2 YDEGEE. The CDR3 reads CASTDRVGGTEAFF. CDR3 nucleotides: TGTGCCAGCACCGACAGGGTAGGGGGCACTGAAGCTTTCTTT.

The chain carries TRBV27 and TRBJ1-1, with no clear D. The CDR3 runs to 14 residues. Germline CDR1 is MNHEY and CDR2 is SMNVEV (reference sequence). The germline V and J ends were trimmed by 6 bases and 1 base, with 12 bases remaining between them. CDR3: CASSRSSGNTEAFF. DNA for the CDR3: TGTGCCAGCAGCCGCTCCTCGGGGAACACTGAAGCTTTCTTT.

The chain couples TRBV7-9 to TRBJ2-4, with D possibly being TRBD1 (5 bases). The V gene lost 1 base and the J gene lost 0 bases, with 10 bases spanning the gap. The V gene's germline CDR1 is SEHNR and CDR2 FQNEAQ (reference sequence). The CDR3 spans 16 residues. The CDR3 loop reads CASSLGSGKAKNIQYF. In DNA form, the CDR3 reads TGTGCCAGCAGCTTAGGTTCAGGGAAAGCCAAAAACATTCAGTACTTC.

The rearrangement joins TRBV10-1 to TRBJ2-3, with 10 bases identical to TRBD1. CDR1 is WNHNN, CDR2 SYGVQD, per germline (reference sequence). This CDR3 comprises 16 residues. V lost 0 bases to trimming and J lost 3 bases; unmatched junction nucleotides: 3. The CDR3 reads CASSESGTGVTDTQYF. CDR3 nucleotide sequence: TGCGCCAGCAGTGAGTCCGGGACAGGGGTAACAGATACGCAGTATTTT.

The chain uses TRBV19 and TRBJ1-2; no definite D call. Germline values: CDR1 LNHDA, CDR2 SQIVND (reference sequence). This CDR3 has 15 residues. The V end lost 6 bases, the J end lost 1 base, and 15 bases lay between the germline ends. The CDR3 loop reads CASRPLPGNNYGYTF. The CDR3, as DNA: TGTGCCAGTAGGCCCTTGCCGGGAAATAACTATGGCTACACCTTC.

The chain recombines TRBV6-5 with TRBJ2-1; 10 positions match TRBD1. Trimming at V came to 7 bases and at J to 15 bases, leaving 9 bases not matched to a gene. Germline lookup yields CDR1 MNHEY and CDR2 SVGAGI. CDR3 length equals 12 residues. The CDR3 region is CASNRDRGPMFF. CDR3 coding DNA: TGTGCCAGCAATCGGGACAGGGGACCCATGTTCTTC.

V usage is TRBV9 and J usage is TRBJ2-1; the match to TRBD1 covers 9 bases. This CDR3 spans 16 amino acids. Germline values: CDR1 SGDLS, CDR2 YYNGEE. The ends lost 2 bases at V and 2 bases at J; junction bases unmatched: 5. CDR3 amino acids: CASSVGGQGTYNEQFF. The CDR3 DNA reads TGTGCCAGCAGCGTGGGGGGACAGGGAACCTACAATGAGCAGTTCTTC.

CDR3 in amino acids: CASSLGGQGGYEQYF. The CDR3 DNA reads TGTGCCAGCAGCTTAGGGGGACAGGGAGGCTACGAGCAGTACTTC. The J gene is TRBJ2-7, the V gene TRBV7-3, with 9 positions matching TRBD1. Trimming at V came to 2 bases and at J to 3 bases, leaving 5 bases not matched to a gene. Germline assignment: CDR1 SGHTA and CDR2 FQGTGA. The CDR3 length is 15 residues.

The chain recombines TRBV5-5 with TRBJ1-5, with 7 bases matching TRBD1. The CDR3 spans 14 residues. V shed 3 bases, J shed 6 bases, and the junction held 6 bases outside the gene matches. Germline loops: CDR1 SGHKS, CDR2 YYEKEE (reference sequence). This CDR3 is CASSYRQGGQPQHF. CDR3 coding DNA: TGTGCCAGCAGCTACCGACAGGGCGGTCAGCCCCAGCATTTT.

The gene calls are TRBV7-3 and TRBJ2-1; 9 bases map to TRBD1. Germline values: CDR1 SGHTA, CDR2 FQGTGA. The CDR3 has 15 residues. Trimming took 2 bases from V and 7 from J; bases not matched to a gene: 6. CDR3 in DNA: TGTGCCAGCAGCTTAGGACAGGGGCCCACAAATGAGCAGTTCTTC. It is translated as CASSLGQGPTNEQFF.

V and J are TRBV2 and TRBJ2-5, with D possibly being TRBD2 (5 bases). V dropped 6 bases and J dropped 13 bases, with 21 bases sitting between them. Germline V gene lookup returns CDR1 SNHLY and CDR2 FYNNEI. The CDR3 is 13 amino acids. This CDR3 reads CASRRGLPQPGYF. In DNA form, the CDR3 reads TGTGCCAGCAGGAGAGGACTTCCTCAACCAGGGTACTTC.

The DNA of the CDR3 is TGCGCCAGCAGCTTCGGGAGGTATAATGAAAAACTGTTTTTT. Amino acid sequence: CASSFGRYNEKLFF. The V gene is TRBV5-1, the J gene TRBJ1-4; no firm D call. Germline V gene sequence: CDR1 SGHRS, CDR2 YFSETQ. This CDR3 spans 14 amino acids. V was trimmed by 2 bases and J by 4 bases, leaving 9 bases between them.

The chain combines TRBV7-2 with TRBJ1-2; no clear D. This CDR3 is 12 amino acids long. V lost 1 base to trimming and J lost 7 bases, with 7 bases between them. Germline loops: CDR1 SGHTA, CDR2 FQGNSA. In DNA, the CDR3 is TGTGCCAGCAGCTTAGATCTCTCTGGCTACACCTTC. Encoded protein: CASSLDLSGYTF.

This chain joins TRBV5-1 and TRBJ1-6; D is unresolved. V was trimmed by 0 bases and J by 6 bases, leaving 7 bases between them. CDR3 length equals 14 residues. Germline assignment: CDR1 SGHRS and CDR2 YFSETQ. CDR3 in DNA: TGCGCCAGCAGCTTGGAGGCGGGTAATTCACCCCTCCACTTT. Protein: CASSLEAGNSPLHF.

J is TRBJ2-2 and V is TRBV7-3; 13 bases fit TRBD2. Germline values: CDR1 SGHTA, CDR2 FQGTGA. This CDR3 has 16 amino acids. The V and J ends lost 5 bases and 6 bases, in that order; junction bases with no gene match: 6. As DNA, the CDR3 is TGTGCCAGCAGCCCCCCGGGACTAGCGGGGTCCGGGGAGCTGTTTTTT. Protein sequence: CASSPPGLAGSGELFF.

This clone was observed once. This chain joins TRBV7-3 and TRBJ1-1; tentatively, D is TRBD1 (5 bases). The V end was cut by 2 bases, the J end by 1 base, with 11 bases between. CDR1 and CDR2 from the germline V gene are SGHTA and FQGTGA. This CDR3 has 15 residues. In DNA form, the CDR3 reads TGTGCCAGCAGCTTATCGGGGGTGGAGAACACTGAAGCTTTCTTT. Amino acid sequence: CASSLSGVENTEAFF.

The chain couples TRBV7-3 to TRBJ2-3; 8 bases are a match to TRBD2. Germline V gene data show CDR1 as SGHTA and CDR2 as FQGTGA. This CDR3 contains 15 residues. The V gene end was trimmed by 4 bases and the J gene end by 0 bases; junction bases not matched to a gene: 3. As DNA, the CDR3 is TGTGCCAGCAGCTCCGGACTAGCTAGCACAGATACGCAGTATTTT. The encoded protein is CASSSGLASTDTQYF.

This chain joins TRBV19 and TRBJ1-2; maybe TRBD1 (6 bases). V lost 6 bases, J lost 3 bases, and 17 bases lay in between. CDR1 LNHDA and CDR2 SQIVND come from the germline V gene (reference sequence). The CDR3 contains 15 residues. CDR3 region: CASSPSNRAYYGYTF. The CDR3 DNA sequence: TGTGCCAGTAGCCCTTCCAACAGGGCTTACTATGGCTACACCTTC.